The rows below give T cell receptor beta chains drawn from one sample of a study of blood T cell repertoires in COVID-19. Only in-frame clones appear in the TCRdb table, and some are missing; sequencing was by immunoSEQ multiplex PCR. The profile shows about 81,000 clones, about four fifths of them singletons. Material: peripheral blood. Every receptor here comes from a human donor in a cohort sampled during active COVID-19. CDR3s include the opening cysteine and the closing phenylalanine or tryptophan. D genes are given only for firm matches.

length: 21
V: TRBV7-6
J: TRBJ2-1
D: NA
CDR3: CASSLPASTGNEPPKDNEQFF

length: 15
V: TRBV7-6
J: TRBJ2-3
D: TRBD2
CDR3: CASSRGLAGTDTQYF

length: 15
V: TRBV19
J: TRBJ2-3
D: NA
CDR3: CASMGSAFSTDTQYF

length: 15
V: TRBV5-5
J: TRBJ2-7
D: TRBD1
CDR3: CASSSSTGGTYEQYF

length: 14
V: TRBV28
J: TRBJ2-1
D: TRBD1
CDR3: CASRPGTGVNEQFF

length: 12
V: TRBV24-1
J: TRBJ1-1
D: TRBD1
CDR3: CATSDRTGKAFF

length: 13
V: TRBV5-4
J: TRBJ1-1
D: NA
CDR3: CASSLQGRSEAFF

length: 17
V: TRBV18
J: TRBJ2-7
D: NA
CDR3: CASSSQPGGSTSYEQYF

length: 14
V: TRBV5-5
J: TRBJ1-6
D: TRBD1
CDR3: CASSLAGGDSPLHF

length: 13
V: TRBV6-5
J: TRBJ2-7
D: TRBD1
CDR3: CAGSGTDPIEQYF

length: 14
V: TRBV19
J: TRBJ2-1
D: TRBD2
CDR3: CASSIDQRGSQQFF

length: 16
V: TRBV3-1/TRBV3-2
J: TRBJ1-4
D: TRBD1
CDR3: CASSPDSRGLNEKLFF